The rows below give T cell receptor beta chains drawn from one sample of a study of shared T cell receptors in the human thymus. Profiled with immunoSEQ multiplex PCR; TCRdb holds only in-frame clones, not every one. The sample has hundreds of thousands of clones, about 87% seen once. This same sample was also part of a study on human thymus T cells.

Material for sequencing was thymocytes. These receptors were taken from a boy under three years old with a congenital heart defect. CDR3s include the opening cysteine and the closing phenylalanine or tryptophan. A D gene is named only where the DNA matches it firmly. Some rows mark clone size as missing; the rest say once, few, many or name a class of expanded clone.

cdr3_aa cdr3_nt j_call clone_size v_call d_call
CASSQDISGSHYEQYF TGTGCCAGCAGCCAAGATATTAGCGGGAGTCACTACGAGCAGTACTTC TRBJ2-7 . TRBV14 TRBD2
CASSPLRGLAREAANEQFF TGCGCCAGCAGCCCACTAAGAGGTCTAGCGCGGGAGGCTGCCAATGAGCAGTTCTTC TRBJ2-1 . TRBV4-1 TRBD2
CASSFAGGPEQFF TGTGCCAGCAGTTTTGCAGGGGGCCCGGAGCAGTTCTTC TRBJ2-1 . TRBV5-6 TRBD1
CAISEYNRADTEAFF TGTGCCATCAGTGAGTATAACAGGGCGGACACTGAAGCTTTCTTT TRBJ1-1 . TRBV10-3 .
CASSMGRDTGELFF TGCGCCAGCAGTATGGGCAGGGACACCGGGGAGCTGTTTTTT TRBJ2-2 . TRBV23-1 .
CASSLAGDPDTQYF TGTGCCAGCAGCTTAGCGGGAGACCCAGATACGCAGTATTTT TRBJ2-3 . TRBV7-6 .
CASSPYLLAGGPDTQYF TGTGCCAGCAGCCCATACTTACTAGCGGGAGGCCCAGATACGCAGTATTTT TRBJ2-3 . TRBV9 TRBD2
CASRSGQLTNEKLFF TGCGCCAGCAGGTCCGGACAGTTAACTAATGAAAAACTGTTTTTT TRBJ1-4 few TRBV4-1 .
CASSLCIGRGWRPQHF TGTGCCAGCAGTTTATGCATTGGCAGGGGCTGGCGGCCCCAGCATTTT TRBJ1-5 once TRBV28 .
CAISETRTSGGLYNEQFF TGTGCCATCAGTGAGACCCGGACTAGCGGGGGCCTTTACAATGAGCAGTTCTTC TRBJ2-1 . TRBV10-3 TRBD2
CASSEYRDDNQPQHF TGTGCCAGCAGTGAATACAGGGATGACAATCAGCCCCAGCATTTT TRBJ1-5 . TRBV6-1 .
CASSPDPTGATNEKLFF TGTGCCAGCAGCCCGGACCCTACAGGGGCAACTAATGAAAAACTGTTTTTT TRBJ1-4 . TRBV5-4 TRBD1
CASSSPQRRSYEQYF TGTGCCAGCAGCTCACCCCAGCGGAGGTCCTACGAGCAGTACTTC TRBJ2-7 . TRBV7-2 .
CASRKREWSYNEQFF TGTGCCAGTAGAAAGCGGGAGTGGTCCTACAATGAGCAGTTCTTC TRBJ2-1 . TRBV19 TRBD2
CASSAGLARPSYEQYF TGTGCCAGCAGTGCAGGACTAGCGAGGCCCTCCTACGAGCAGTACTTC TRBJ2-7 . TRBV27 TRBD2
CATSGLKVSYEQFF TGTGCCACCTCCGGCCTAAAGGTTAGCTATGAGCAGTTCTTC TRBJ2-1 . TRBV28 .
CASSQYRRGDSYGYTF TGCGCCAGCAGCCAATACAGAAGGGGGGACAGCTATGGCTACACCTTC TRBJ1-2 . TRBV4-3 TRBD1
CASSQETTGMNEQYF TGTGCCAGCAGCCAAGAAACCACAGGTATGAACGAGCAGTACTTC TRBJ2-7 . TRBV14 .
CASSQDSPNTEAFF TGTGCCAGCAGCCAAGACAGCCCCAACACTGAAGCTTTCTTT TRBJ1-1 . TRBV7-9 .
CASSPDSEHSYEQYF TGTGCCAGCAGTCCCGACAGCGAACACTCCTACGAGCAGTACTTC TRBJ2-7 . TRBV6-5 .
CASSLAYGGLQETQYF TGTGCCAGCAGCTTAGCGTACGGGGGACTCCAAGAGACCCAGTACTTC TRBJ2-5 . TRBV7-6 .
CASSSDATGSYGYTF TGTGCCAGCAGTTCGGACGCCACAGGGTCGTATGGCTACACCTTC TRBJ1-2 . TRBV27 .
CATSRDRGQPEAFF TGTGCCACCAGCAGAGATCGGGGACAGCCTGAAGCTTTCTTT TRBJ1-1 few TRBV15 TRBD1
CASSQGVAGVWNTEAFF TGTGCCAGCAGCCAAGGGGTGGCAGGGGTTTGGAACACTGAAGCTTTCTTT TRBJ1-1 . TRBV4-2 .
CASSPSGTANEKLFF TGTGCCAGCAGCCCCTCCGGGACAGCTAATGAAAAACTGTTTTTT TRBJ1-4 once TRBV9 TRBD1
CAISGGGVRDTQYF TGTGCCATCAGCGGGGGAGGGGTGAGAGATACGCAGTATTTT TRBJ2-3 few TRBV10-3 TRBD2
CASSLSGGGKPYEQYF TGTGCCAGCAGTTTATCGGGGGGGGGCAAACCCTACGAGCAGTACTTC TRBJ2-7 . TRBV27 .
CASSFSEKDRGWNEQFF TGTGCCAGCAGCTTTTCCGAAAAAGACAGGGGGTGGAATGAGCAGTTCTTC TRBJ2-1 . TRBV7-8 TRBD1
CASRQGECNEQFF TGTGCCAGTAGACAGGGGGAATGCAATGAGCAGTTCTTC TRBJ2-1 . TRBV19 TRBD1
CASKYVWGRPEEETQYF TGCGCCAGCAAGTACGTTTGGGGGCGCCCCGAGGAGGAGACCCAGTACTTC TRBJ2-5 . TRBV5-1 .
CASSPGTGEQYF TGTGCCAGCTCACCTGGGACAGGGGAACAGTACTTC TRBJ2-7 . TRBV18 TRBD1
CASSFEDTEAFF TGTGCCAGCAGTTTCGAGGACACTGAAGCTTTCTTT TRBJ1-1 . TRBV6-5 .
CASSQVSNRGGDTQYF TGCGCCAGCAGCCAAGTATCGAACAGGGGGGGGGATACGCAGTATTTT TRBJ2-3 . TRBV4-1 .
CASSSLIQWTGENTGELFF TGTGCCAGCAGCTCTCTCATACAGTGGACAGGGGAGAACACCGGGGAGCTGTTTTTT TRBJ2-2 . TRBV5-6 TRBD1
CASSPTQGGYEQYF TGTGCCAGCAGCCCCACGCAGGGAGGGTACGAGCAGTACTTC TRBJ2-7 . TRBV9 TRBD2
CSVGYRLDGANQPQHF TGCAGCGTTGGGTACAGGCTTGATGGGGCAAATCAGCCCCAGCATTTT TRBJ1-5 . TRBV29-1 .
CASSFGGSHHNEQFF TGTGCCAGCAGCTTCGGGGGGAGTCACCACAATGAGCAGTTCTTC TRBJ2-1 . TRBV5-6 TRBD2